This TCR beta chain appears in the sequencing data of a study of CD8+ T cells in alopecia areata. Peripheral blood samples and lesional scalp punch biopsies were obtained from alopecia areata patients. PBMCs yielded sorted CD4+ and CD8+ T cells. The CDR3 covers 15 residues. Deletions cut 3 bases from V and 0 bases from J, with 13 bases between. Germline CDR1 reads GTSNPN; CDR2 reads SVGIG (reference sequence). Study outcomes and limitations: Clarity of TCR sharing across patients fell short of that in mice, possibly HLA-related.

This clone has only one observation. Antigen unknown. After isolation, RNA underwent reverse transcription to generate cDNA as the sequencing template. Profiling relied on immunoSEQ multiplex PCR, and the TCRdb table lists in-frame clones only, not all of them. The table shows 180,000 or so clones, with over 55% occurring only once. This sequence originates from a human donor with alopecia areata. This chain joins TRBV30 and TRBJ2-3; no reliable D call. This sample comprised CD4+ T cells sorted from blood, obtained at week 0. The CDR3 spells CAWSRHPTSTDTQYF. The CDR3 nucleotides read TGTGCCTGGAGCCGACATCCTACTAGCACAGATACGCAGTATTTT.